The T cell receptor (beta chain) described here comes from a study of blood T cell repertoires in COVID-19 (dated by TCRdb to the early 2020s). Turning to the overall study: Samples covering the acute and convalescent phases of COVID-19 were provided by collaborators in the United States, Italy and Spain. The material from the prospective study consisted of cDNA or gDNA derived from T cells, B-cell-depleted T cells, or PBMCs. Subjects who had been exposed to COVID-19, were actively infected with it, or had recovered from it provided the deeply sampled blood TCRbeta repertoires that made up the dataset. A freely available public database, intended as a resource for researchers studying the immune response to SARS-CoV-2, is where the repertoires were released. The samples were drawn from the first 160 participants of the ongoing ImmuneRACE study and from 1,254 subjects provided by 6 global collaborators. Nearly every sample came with metadata listing a de-identified subject ID, COVID-19 status, age in years and sex. Where available, HLA class I and class II types were taken from metadata supplied by the sample provider and were not determined by assay-based typing.

Results the study describes overall, beyond this receptor: The quantity of clinical and demographic metadata differed by source and by participant and was supplied without curation.

The germline V gene gives CDR1 as SGHTA and CDR2 as FQGNSA. A distance of 12 bases separates the germline ends of V and J, which lose 6 bases and 9 bases respectively. Taken from cysteine to phenylalanine, the CDR3 has 13 residues. The CDR3 DNA has 39 bases and is translated from base 1. This clone came up a few times. Its antigen remains unidentified. No base quality values were provided; no much bigger clone lies one nucleotide off. The immunoSEQ Assay, a bias-controlled multiplex PCR, was used to amplify TCRbeta CDR3 regions from genomic DNA. The study's processing was this. Nucleated cell counts per sample were estimated from amplification of reference gene primers within the assay. To quantify the absolute abundance of each unique TCRbeta CDR3 rearrangement, sequence reads were collapsed and filtered. For each sample, productive Simpson clonality was calculated as the square root of Simpson's diversity index across productive rearrangements. Sourced from immuneACCESS, this table was stored by TCRdb with only in-frame sequences that have V and J called. A share of the clones is absent; for the studies checked, an unresolved V gene accounts for under half, and the remainder has no known explanation. V and J calls and clone size follow that table, whereas D and trimming were derived from the DNA. This sample has some 70,000 clones in its table, and approximately 89% of those were observed once. The leading ten clones occupy roughly 2.3% of the sample.

The collaborating institutions used their own protocols to collect whole blood in K2EDTA tubes. For TCRbeta analysis, collaborator samples were shipped as frozen whole blood, as isolated PBMCs, or as DNA extracted from either sample type. Sample: peripheral blood. The sequence was collected from a human donor in a cohort sampled during active COVID-19. The sequence links TRBV7-2 to TRBJ1-6; a weak D assignment points to TRBD1 (5 bases agree). The CDR3 here reads CASSPHQGSPLHF. The sequenced DNA: TGTGCCAGCAGTCCCCATCAGGGTTCACCCCTCCACTTT.